This TCR beta chain comes out of a study of T cells in Graves' hyperthyroidism and ophthalmopathy. Overall study findings and caveats: Before onset, by a median of around 6.1 months, the model predicted ophthalmopathy.

A note on this clonotype: Its antigen is undetermined.

Amplified regions were TCR beta CDR3 sequences from RNA transcripts. TCR CDR3 regions were first amplified by RT-PCR with HTBI primers. TCRdb re-called the multiplex PCR reads with MiXCR, one entry per CDR3 protein. Among roughly 500,000 distinct CDR3 sequences listed, about 46% were seen once. Germline values: CDR1 MNHEY, CDR2 SVGAGI. The CDR3 runs to 17 residues. V lost 6 bases and J lost 0; bases outside the gene matches: 9. The sequenced sample was peripheral blood or thyroid tissue (not recorded which). This TCR derives from an adult woman with Graves' disease, either hyperthyroidism or ophthalmopathy (not recorded which). This chain uses TRBV6-5 with TRBJ1-5, with 9 nucleotides matching TRBD1. The CDR3 loop reads CASRGQGFGPSNQPQHF. The CDR3, as DNA: TGTGCCAGCAGGGGACAGGGATTTGGCCCTAGCAATCAGCCCCAGCATTTT.